The 13 T cell receptor beta chains below come from one sample, sequenced in a study of CD8 T cells in ankylosing spondylitis. TCRdb independently ran MiXCR on the 5' RACE reads; one entry per CDR3 protein. In the table there are about 17,000 distinct CDR3 sequences, over 7% of which are singletons. The specimen sequenced was blood. These receptors originate from a male donor with ankylosing spondylitis or in good health (not recorded which).

In its sample, this clonotype was seen many times. The V call is TRBV7-9, the J call TRBJ2-5; no clear D. The length of the CDR3 is 12 residues. Between the trimmed V and J ends, which lost 5 bases and 2 bases, there was a span of 6 bases. Germline loops: CDR1 SEHNR, CDR2 FQNEAQ (reference sequence). CDR3 sequence (DNA): TGTGCCAGCAGCCAACATCAAGAGACCCAGTACTTC. Translation: CASSQHQETQYF.

This clonotype was observed many times. The rearrangement joins TRBV20-1 to TRBJ1-4; possible D gene TRBD1, 5 bases. Trimming stripped 2 bases from V and 8 bases from J, with 12 bases between. Germline V gene sequence: CDR1 DFQATT, CDR2 SNEGSKA (reference sequence). This CDR3 comprises 13 residues. As DNA, the CDR3 is TGCAGTGCTAGACGCGGGGGAGAGGAAAAACTGTTTTTT. Its translation: CSARRGGEEKLFF.

This clonotype was seen many times. This chain connects TRBV12-3 or TRBV12-4 to TRBJ2-2; D call uncertain. This CDR3 spans 16 amino acids. Trimming pared 4 bases from V and 2 bases from J, leaving 14 bases between. CDR3 coding DNA: TGTGCCAGCAGTTCGAGTCGACCGAGTAACACCGGGGAGCTGTTTTTT. Translating it yields CASSSSRPSNTGELFF.

This clonotype was counted ten times or more. CDR3 nucleotide sequence: TGTGCCAGCAGTTTATCCAGGTATGGGGCCAACGTCCTGACTTTC. Its translation: CASSLSRYGANVLTF. The gene calls are TRBV27 and TRBJ2-6; D uncertain. Germline assignment: CDR1 MNHEY and CDR2 SMNVEV (reference sequence). The CDR3 has 15 amino acids. V was trimmed by 0 bases and J by 3 bases, leaving 6 bases between them. Complete variable domain (other parts from reference TRBV27 and TRBJ2-6): EAQVTQNPRYLITVTGKKLTVTCSQNMNHEYMSWYRQDPGLGLRQIYYSMNVEVTDKGDVPEGYKVSRKEKRNFPLILESPSPNQTSLYFCASSLSRYGANVLTFGAGSRLTVL.

CDR3 DNA: TGTGCCAGCAGCCCTGGGACGGGTAATAGCAATCAGCCCCAGCATTTT. Its protein product is CASSPGTGNSNQPQHF. The chain employs TRBV7-2 and TRBJ1-5; TRBD1 might be the D (5 bases). The V gene lost 5 bases and the J gene lost 0 bases, with 14 bases spanning the gap. CDR3 length equals 16 residues. Germline V gene sequence: CDR1 SGHTA, CDR2 FQGNSA.

This clonotype has at least ten counts. V gene TRBV5-1 combines with J gene TRBJ2-7, with a tentative D call TRBD1 (6 bases). Deletions cut 2 bases from V and 3 bases from J, with 9 bases between. The CDR3 has 13 amino acids. Germline loops: CDR1 SGHRS, CDR2 YFSETQ. The DNA for the CDR3 is TGCGCCAGCAGCTTCCAGGGGAACTACGAGCAGTACTTC. Translation gives CASSFQGNYEQYF. Full variable domain (missing parts from reference TRBV5-1 and TRBJ2-7): KAGVTQTPRYLIKTRGQQVTLSCSPISGHRSVSWYQQTPGQGLQFLFEYFSETQRNKGNFPGRFSGRQFSNSRSEMNVSTLELGDSALYLCASSFQGNYEQYFGPGTRLTVT.

This clonotype is labeled medium-sized. The chain links TRBV20-1 to TRBJ2-4; D not certain. The CDR3 extends over 11 amino acids. Germline assignment: CDR1 DFQATT and CDR2 SNEGSKA (reference sequence). V lost 6 bases and J lost 7, with 10 bases in between. CDR3 residues: CSAGLVNIQYF. The CDR3 coding sequence is TGCAGTGCAGGGTTGGTGAACATTCAGTACTTC.

This clonotype was observed at least ten times. This chain connects TRBV27 to TRBJ2-2, with 8 positions matching TRBD1. V lost 6 bases and J lost 1; bases outside the gene matches: 7. Germline loops: CDR1 MNHEY, CDR2 SMNVEV (reference sequence). There are 16 residues in the CDR3. Written as DNA, the CDR3 is TGTGCCAGCAGCAGATTGGACAGGGTGAACACCGGGGAGCTGTTTTTT. It translates to CASSRLDRVNTGELFF.

This clonotype was observed many times. The chain has TRBV10-3 and TRBJ1-5; TRBD1 is a possible D gene (5 bases). CDR3 length equals 14 residues. The V and J ends lost 3 bases and 3 bases respectively, with 9 bases between them. Germline V gene sequence: CDR1 ENHRY, CDR2 SYGVKD. CDR3 residues: CAISEDSSNQPQHF. The CDR3 coding sequence is TGTGCCATCAGTGAAGACAGTTCCAATCAGCCCCAGCATTTT.

In this sample, this clonotype turned up a few times. The chain employs TRBV29-1 and TRBJ2-7, with D perhaps given as TRBD1 or TRBD2 (5 bases each). This CDR3 contains 13 residues. CDR1 is SQVTM and CDR2 is ANQGSEA in the germline V gene. Trimming cost V 4 bases and J 1 base, with 11 bases left between them. The CDR3 sequence: CSVAGDLSYEQYF. In DNA, the CDR3 is TGCAGCGTTGCTGGGGACCTTTCCTACGAGCAGTACTTC.

In its sample, this clonotype was seen many times. CDR3 DNA: TGCGCCAGCAGCTTGGGTTGGAGCCAGAACACTGAAGCTTTCTTT. Translation: CASSLGWSQNTEAFF. The chain joins TRBV5-1 to TRBJ1-1; D is undetermined. The germline V and J ends were trimmed by 0 bases and 1 base, with 10 bases remaining between them. This CDR3 region has 15 residues. CDR1 SGHRS and CDR2 YFSETQ come from the germline V gene.

This clonotype was counted a few times. The CDR3 region is CASQQVTDTQYF. In DNA, the CDR3 is TGTGCCAGCCAGCAGGTGACAGATACGCAGTATTTT. The chain uses TRBV12-3 or TRBV12-4 and TRBJ2-3; no firm D call. V was trimmed by 8 bases and J by 3 bases, leaving 9 bases between them. The CDR3 has 12 residues.

This clonotype was counted at least ten times. The chain carries TRBV12-3 or TRBV12-4 and TRBJ1-1; D remains unclear. The CDR3 covers 15 residues. The V gene lost 2 bases and the J gene lost 1 base, with 11 bases spanning the gap. The CDR3 reads CASSLSVWGNTEAFF. CDR3 nucleotide sequence: TGTGCCAGCAGTTTATCGGTTTGGGGGAACACTGAAGCTTTCTTT.